This record looks at one T cell receptor beta chain sequence and its context. No antigen is known for it. These data come from a study of graft-versus-host responses after intestinal transplantation. Study overall: Recipients had multivisceral, liver-intestinal, or isolated intestinal transplants. The whole recipient group had anti-thymocyte globulin induction followed by tacrolimus and steroids for two to three years.

The data were produced by immunoSEQ multiplex PCR, yet TCRdb's version contains in-frame clones alone and is incomplete. The sample yields some 13,000 clones, 84% seen once. Whole-study findings and limits: Peak levels of circulating GvH clones tracked with early post-transplant HvG declines. Researchers found GvH clones in recipient marrow, and some showed up first in ileum or blood.

Germline-derived CDR1 and CDR2 are MNHEY and SVGAGI. CDR3 length: 15 amino acids. Trimming removed 0 bases from V and 1 base from J, with 9 bases in between. The chain combines TRBV6-5 with TRBJ1-1; D gene unclear. The sample in question was PBMCs, obtained after intestinal transplantation. This TCR was sampled from a human patient who received an intestinal transplant, so some T cells may come from the graft donor. In DNA, the CDR3 is TGTGCCAGCAGTTACTCGTTCTCAGGGAACACTGAAGCTTTCTTT. Protein: CASSYSFSGNTEAFF.